The next 6 T cell receptor beta chains were all read from a single sample in a study of tumor-infiltrating lymphocytes in primary liver carcinoma. With a constant-region primer, TCR beta cDNA was made from 450 to 650 ng of total RNA. Researchers made the TCR beta libraries by running three nested multiplex PCR rounds with slightly modified ARM-PCR. A C-beta reverse primer and TRBV1-TRBV30 forward primers served in each of the first two PCR rounds, at ten to eleven cycles apiece. Each CDR3 protein is one row after TCRdb ran MiXCR on the multiplex PCR reads. Here the sample spans fewer than 70,000 distinct CDR3 sequences, less than 85% being singletons. RNA and DNA were co-extracted from roughly 20-30 mg of unsorted bulk tissue. What was sequenced was liver tumor tissue from sampling region 2. The subset denotes: tumor region T2, inferior pole. All receptors derive from a man aged 40-55 years with primary liver carcinoma and hepatitis B virus infection.

This clonotype was detected many times. V is TRBV12-3 or TRBV12-4 and J is TRBJ2-3; D might be TRBD2 (6 bases). There are 15 residues in the CDR3. V lost 7 bases and J 6 bases, leaving 20 bases between the germline ends. The CDR3 sequence: CASKNRESHWDTQYF. In nucleotides, the CDR3 is TGTGCCAGCAAAAATCGGGAGAGTCATTGGGATACGCAGTATTTT.

This clonotype was seen just once. The V call is TRBV4-2, the J call TRBJ2-3; D not resolved. TRBJ1-5 explains the end of the DNA better; the J call may be wrong. CDR1 is LGHNA, CDR2 YNFKEQ, per germline. The CDR3 covers 18 residues. CDR3 nucleotides: TGTGCCAGCAGCCAAGTGGCGCTTCTAGCGGGAGTGACAAATACGCAGCATTTT. Its translation: CASSQVALLAGVTNTQHF.

This clonotype turned up a few times. Since a much larger clone is just one base distant, this may be a read error. The chain is built from TRBV6-2 or TRBV6-3 and TRBJ2-3; D is perhaps TRBD2 (5 bases). Trimming took 4 bases from V and 7 from J, leaving 12 bases between them. The CDR3 sequence is 13 residues long. The germline V gene encodes CDR1 MNHEY and CDR2 SVGEGT. CDR3 region: CASSSALVNTQYF. The CDR3 bases are TGTGCCAGCAGTTCGGCACTAGTGAATACGCAGTATTTT.

A remark on this clonotype: A junction boundary mismatches the germline segment, possibly from a read error. This chain uses TRBV12-3 or TRBV12-4 with TRBJ2-1, with D perhaps matching TRBD1 (5 bases). CDR3 length: 13 amino acids. The CDR3: CASSLGQNNEQSF. CDR3 DNA sequence: TGTGCCAGCAGTCTCGGACAAAACAATGAGCAGTCCTTC.

Worth noting for this clonotype: Its ends do not fully match the called genes, so a read error is possible. The chain couples TRBV6-1 to TRBJ2-7; D gene uncertain. This CDR3 spans 16 amino acids. Germline V gene sequence: CDR1 MNHNS, CDR2 SASEGT. CDR3 nucleotides: TGTGTCAGCAGTGACGTGGTAGAGACCATAGAGTACGAGCAGTACTTC. Its translation is CVSSDVVETIEYEQYF.

This clonotype was counted at least ten times. This rearrangement joins TRBV29-1 to TRBJ2-1, with 11 bases fitting TRBD2. Germline V gene sequence: CDR1 SQVTM, CDR2 ANQGSEA. After removal of 2 bases from V and 9 bases from J, the junction contained 12 bases not matched to a gene. This CDR3 contains 16 residues. The CDR3 coding sequence is TGCAGCGTTGAATGGGGGGCGTCTAGCGGGAGGACTGAGCAGTTCTTC. Protein sequence: CSVEWGASSGRTEQFF.